Below are 5 T cell receptor beta chains sequenced from a single sample in a study of OX40 agonist ivuxolimab in advanced cancers. Library prep was done by the immunoSEQ multiplex PCR assay. TCRdb took this table from immuneACCESS and kept in-frame rearrangements with V and J called. Such tables lack part of the clones; where checked against another copy, unresolved V genes explain under half of the gap, and the rest is unexplained. In this sample the table shows over 55,000 clones, approximately 88% of which occur a single time. The top ten constitute around 10% of the sample. Sequencing was performed on CD4+ or CD8+ T cells sorted from blood, taken in a trial of the OX40 agonist ivuxolimab. The receptor set was obtained from an adult with an advanced solid tumor such as melanoma, head and neck, liver or kidney cancer.

The chain couples TRBV18 to TRBJ2-5; D remains unclear. The germline CDR1 and CDR2 sequences are KGHSH and LQKENI. This CDR3 spans 13 amino acids. Trimming stripped 0 bases from V and 0 bases from J, with 2 bases between. CDR3 nucleotide sequence: TGTGCCAGCTCACCACCGTACCAAGAGACCCAGTACTTC. Amino acids: CASSPPYQETQYF. The entire variable domain, with the rest obtained from reference TRBV18 and TRBJ2-5, is as follows: NAGVMQNPRHLVRRRGQEARLRCSPMKGHSHVYWYRQLPEEGLKFMVYLQKENIIDESGMPKERFSAEFPKEGPSILRIQQVVRGDSAAYFCASSPPYQETQYFGPGTRLLVL.

The V and J genes are TRBV7-9 and TRBJ2-1; TRBD1 aligns across 8 bases. This CDR3 is built from 15 residues. J was trimmed by 2 bases and V by 5 bases; bases with no gene match: 5. CDR1 SEHNR and CDR2 FQNEAQ come from the germline V gene (reference sequence). The CDR3 bases are TGTGCCAGCAGCCCTGGACAGGGTACCTACAATGAGCAGTTCTTC. This sequence encodes CASSPGQGTYNEQFF.

The rearrangement joins TRBV7-9 to TRBJ2-5; 9 nucleotides align to TRBD1. Germline loops: CDR1 SEHNR, CDR2 FQNEAQ (reference sequence). The CDR3 covers 15 residues. V was pared by 1 base and J by 2 bases, with 2 bases of the junction left unmatched. The CDR3 sequence is CASSLGGTGQETQYF. In nucleotides, the CDR3 is TGTGCCAGCAGCTTAGGTGGGACAGGGCAAGAGACCCAGTACTTC.

The chain combines TRBV23-1 with TRBJ2-7, with 7 nucleotides matching TRBD1. TRBV23-1 is an ORF; its function is uncertain. V shed 5 bases, J shed 5 bases, and the junction held 6 bases outside the gene matches. The CDR3 is made up of 13 amino acids. In nucleotides, the CDR3 is TGCGCCAGCAGTACCCGACAGGGAAACGAGCAGTACGTC. Translation gives CASSTRQGNEQYV.

The V call is TRBV30, the J call TRBJ1-1; the D is unclear. CDR3 length: 13 amino acids. V was cut by 2 bases and J by 6 bases, with 13 bases left in between. Looked up from germline, CDR1 is GTSNPN and CDR2 is SVGIG (reference sequence). CDR3 protein: CAWSFEAWAEAFF. For the CDR3, the DNA is TGTGCCTGGAGTTTCGAGGCTTGGGCTGAAGCTTTCTTT. The entire variable domain, with the rest obtained from reference TRBV30 and TRBJ1-1, is as follows: SQTIHQWPATLVQPVGSPLSLECTVEGTSNPNLYWYRQAAGRGLQLLFYSVGIGQISSEVPQNLSASRPQDRQFILSSKKLLLSDSGFYLCAWSFEAWAEAFFGQGTRLTVV.